The 11 T cell receptor beta chains below come from one sample, sequenced in a study of T-cell reconstitution after alpha-beta-depleted transplantation in children. A TCRbeta library incorporating unique molecular identifiers was prepared. TCRdb reprocessed the PCR reads with MiXCR, giving one entry per CDR3 protein. The sample carries some 550,000 distinct CDR3 sequences, 23% recorded once. Here the sequenced sample was PBMCs, mostly from graft donor cells, taken 360 days after TCRalphabeta/CD19-depleted stem cell transplant. The receptors stem from a boy less than two years old who had a stem cell transplant for acute myeloid leukemia, so the T cells may come from the graft donor.

This clonotype was seen at least ten times. The chain joins TRBV18 to TRBJ2-7; the match to TRBD1 covers 9 bases. The V and J ends lost 6 bases and 3 bases, in that order; junction bases with no gene match: 6. The CDR3 sequence is 14 residues long. Germline CDR1 is KGHSH and CDR2 is LQKENI. CDR3 DNA: TGTGCCAGCTCGAAAGGGACAGGGAACTACGAGCAGTACGTC. Protein sequence: CASSKGTGNYEQYV.

This clonotype appeared a few times. The chain combines TRBV7-8 with TRBJ1-3, with D maybe TRBD1 (5 bases). Germline V gene data show CDR1 as SGHVS and CDR2 as FQNEAQ. This CDR3 has 15 amino acids. The germline V and J ends were trimmed by 6 bases and 0 bases, with 12 bases remaining between them. The CDR3 region is CASSRVRASGNTIYF. The CDR3 DNA reads as TGTGCCAGCAGTCGCGTCAGGGCCTCTGGAAACACCATATATTTT.

This clonotype was counted many times. The gene calls are TRBV20-1 and TRBJ2-5; D is unresolved. Trimming stripped 6 bases from V and 2 bases from J, with 4 bases between. The CDR3 is 10 amino acids. CDR1 and CDR2 from the germline V gene are DFQATT and SNEGSKA (reference sequence). CDR3 in amino acids: CSAQQETQYF. In DNA form, the CDR3 reads TGCAGTGCCCAACAAGAGACCCAGTACTTC.

About this clonotype itself: One junction end does not reproduce the germline sequence, and a read error may be involved. This sequence joins TRBV7-2 and TRBJ1-1; 7 bases line up with TRBD1. CDR1 SGHTA and CDR2 FQGNSA come from the germline V gene. There are 13 residues in the CDR3. The DNA for the CDR3 is TGTGACAGCAGCGCGACAGGGCACACTGAAGCTTTCTTT. It translates to CDSSATGHTEAFF.

This clonotype occurred a few times. V usage is TRBV3-1 and J usage is TRBJ1-1; weak D call: TRBD1 (5 bases). The CDR3 length is 12 residues. CDR1 and CDR2 from the germline V gene are LGHDT and YNNKEL (reference sequence). Trimming removed 6 bases at V and 7 bases at J, with 12 bases between. CDR3 DNA sequence: TGTGCCAGCAGACTCAGGGATAGTGAAGCTTTCTTT. It yields the protein CASRLRDSEAFF.

The CDR3 DNA is TGTGCCAGCAGCCTTAGGACTAGTCGGCAAGAGACCCAGTACTTC. The encoded protein is CASSLRTSRQETQYF. This chain uses TRBV13 with TRBJ2-5; 7 nucleotides line up with TRBD2. Trimming took 5 bases from V and 2 from J; bases not matched to a gene: 8. Germline CDR1 reads PRHDT; CDR2 reads FYEKMQ (reference sequence). CDR3 length equals 15 residues.

The V gene is TRBV28, the J gene TRBJ2-1; D call uncertain. V gave up 2 bases and J gave up 9 bases, with 8 bases separating them. The germline CDR1 and CDR2 sequences are MDHEN and SYDVKM. This CDR3 has 12 amino acids. The CDR3 here is CASSLSSVEQFF. CDR3 coding DNA: TGTGCCAGCAGTTTAAGTAGTGTTGAGCAGTTCTTC.

This clonotype was counted many times. This chain joins TRBV4-3 and TRBJ1-6; 9 bases match TRBD1. Germline V CDR1 and CDR2: LGHNA, YSLEER. After removal of 0 bases from V and 8 bases from J, the junction contained 8 bases not matched to a gene. The CDR3 is 17 amino acids. This CDR3 is CASSQDSTGGADSPLHF. The CDR3 DNA follows: TGCGCCAGCAGCCAAGATTCCACAGGGGGCGCGGATTCACCCCTCCACTTT.

Written as DNA, the CDR3 is TGTGCCAGCAGTTTACGCGGGGGGCAAGGTGAGCAGTTCTTC. Translating it yields CASSLRGGQGEQFF. The chain is built from TRBV27 and TRBJ2-1; 8 bases fit TRBD2. Germline CDR1 and CDR2: MNHEY and SMNVEV (reference sequence). V shed 2 bases and J 9 bases; nucleotides not matched to a gene: 6. This CDR3 spans 14 amino acids.

This clonotype was observed a few times. The chain carries TRBV7-8 and TRBJ2-5; D is possibly TRBD2 (6 bases). The CDR3 has 16 residues. CDR1 SGHVS and CDR2 FQNEAQ come from the germline V gene. The V and J ends lost 3 bases and 0 bases respectively, with 14 bases between them. This CDR3 reads CASSFVEGGDQETQYF. The CDR3 region has the DNA TGTGCCAGCAGCTTTGTGGAAGGAGGGGACCAAGAGACCCAGTACTTC.

The chain uses TRBV3-1 and TRBJ2-1, with D tentatively TRBD2 (5 bases). This CDR3 is built from 17 residues. Trimming cost V 1 base and J 4 bases, with 17 bases left between them. Per the germline V gene, CDR1 is LGHDT and CDR2 is YNNKEL (reference sequence). CDR3 in amino acids: CASSQVLGRRMYNEQFF. In DNA, the CDR3 is TGTGCCAGCAGCCAAGTCTTAGGACGGAGGATGTACAATGAGCAGTTCTTC.